Reported below is one T cell receptor beta chain. Its antigen remains unknown. The sample is drawn from a study of identical twins. This CDR3 contains 16 residues. V was clipped by 1 base and J by 1 base, with 12 bases between them. CDR1 and CDR2 from the germline V gene are LGHNA and YNFKEQ. Study results and caveats: Abundant beta clonotypes from cord blood bore fewer insertions; memory repertoires lacked this pattern.

TCRdb called the 5' RACE reads again in MiXCR, with one record for every CDR3 protein. The data contain about 720,000 distinct CDR3 sequences, over 15% of them singletons. The same data also contributed to another study, on T cells expressing NK-cell markers. From that paper: From sorted CD3+CD56+NKG2C+, CD3+CD56+NKG2C- and CD3+CD56-NKG2C+ T cells came the TCR beta repertoires.

This receptor was taken from a woman between 18 and 30 years old in good health. The V call is TRBV4-2, the J call TRBJ2-3; a weak D match, TRBD2 (6 bases). The sample consisted of PBMCs. The CDR3 bases are TGTGCCAGCAGCCAAGGTGGGCGGGGTGGCACAGATACGCAGTATTTT. Amino acids: CASSQGGRGGTDTQYF.